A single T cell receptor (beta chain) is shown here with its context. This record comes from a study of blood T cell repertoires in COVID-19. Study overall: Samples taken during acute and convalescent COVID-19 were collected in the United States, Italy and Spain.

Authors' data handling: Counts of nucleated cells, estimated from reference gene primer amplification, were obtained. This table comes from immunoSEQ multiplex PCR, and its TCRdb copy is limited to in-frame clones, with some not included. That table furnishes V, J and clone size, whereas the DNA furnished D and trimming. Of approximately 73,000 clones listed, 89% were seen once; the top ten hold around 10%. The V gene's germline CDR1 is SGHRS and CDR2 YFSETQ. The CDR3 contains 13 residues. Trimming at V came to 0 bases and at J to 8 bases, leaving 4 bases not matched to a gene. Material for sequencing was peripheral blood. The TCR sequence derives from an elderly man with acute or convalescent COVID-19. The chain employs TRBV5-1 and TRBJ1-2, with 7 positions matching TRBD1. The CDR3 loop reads CASSLEGARGYTF. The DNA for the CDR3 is TGCGCCAGCAGCTTGGAGGGGGCGCGCGGCTACACCTTC.